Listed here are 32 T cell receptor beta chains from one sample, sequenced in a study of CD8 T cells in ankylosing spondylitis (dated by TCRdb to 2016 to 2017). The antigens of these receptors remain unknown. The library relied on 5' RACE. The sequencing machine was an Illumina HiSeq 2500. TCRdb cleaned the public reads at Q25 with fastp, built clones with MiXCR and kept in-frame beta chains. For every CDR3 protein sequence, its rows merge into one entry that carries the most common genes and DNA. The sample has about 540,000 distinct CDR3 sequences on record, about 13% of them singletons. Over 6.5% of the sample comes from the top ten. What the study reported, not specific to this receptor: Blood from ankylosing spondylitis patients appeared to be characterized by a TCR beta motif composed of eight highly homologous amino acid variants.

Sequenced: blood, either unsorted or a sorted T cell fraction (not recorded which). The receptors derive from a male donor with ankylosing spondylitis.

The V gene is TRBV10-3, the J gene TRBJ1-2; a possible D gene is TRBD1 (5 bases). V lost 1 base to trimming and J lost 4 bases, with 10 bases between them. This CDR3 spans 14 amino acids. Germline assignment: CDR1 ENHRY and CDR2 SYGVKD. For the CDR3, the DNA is TGTGCCATCAGTGAGTTAGCAGGGACCTATGGCTACACCTTC. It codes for CAISELAGTYGYTF.

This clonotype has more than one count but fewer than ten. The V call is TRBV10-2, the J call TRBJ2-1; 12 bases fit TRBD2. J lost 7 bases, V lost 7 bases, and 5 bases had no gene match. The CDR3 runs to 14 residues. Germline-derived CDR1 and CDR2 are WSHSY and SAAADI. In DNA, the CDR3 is TGCGCCAGCACCCTGACTAGCGGGAGAAATGAGCAGTTCTTC. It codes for CASTLTSGRNEQFF.

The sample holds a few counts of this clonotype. Here the CDR3 DNA reads TGTGCCATCCCCGAGAATCCGGGGTGGGGCACCGGGGAGCTGTTTTTT. Amino acids: CAIPENPGWGTGELFF. The rearrangement uses TRBV10-3 and TRBJ2-2; D may be TRBD2 (5 bases). Trimming stripped 8 bases from V and 4 bases from J, with 20 bases between. This CDR3 is 16 amino acids long. Germline lookup yields CDR1 ENHRY and CDR2 SYGVKD.

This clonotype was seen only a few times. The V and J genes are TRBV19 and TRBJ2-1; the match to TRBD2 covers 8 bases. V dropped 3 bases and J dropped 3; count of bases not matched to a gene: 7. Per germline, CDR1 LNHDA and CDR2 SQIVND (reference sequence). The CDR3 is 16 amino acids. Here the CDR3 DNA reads TGTGCCAGTAGTATTTTGTCGAGCGGGAGCTACAATGAGCAGTTCTTC. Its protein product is CASSILSSGSYNEQFF.

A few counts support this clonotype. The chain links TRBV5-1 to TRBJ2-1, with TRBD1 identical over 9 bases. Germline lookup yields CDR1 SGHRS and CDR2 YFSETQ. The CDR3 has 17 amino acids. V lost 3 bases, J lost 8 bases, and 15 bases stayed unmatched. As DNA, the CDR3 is TGCGCCAGCAGCTCAAAAACCCCGGGACAGGGAGTCGATGAGCAGTTCTTC. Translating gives CASSSKTPGQGVDEQFF.

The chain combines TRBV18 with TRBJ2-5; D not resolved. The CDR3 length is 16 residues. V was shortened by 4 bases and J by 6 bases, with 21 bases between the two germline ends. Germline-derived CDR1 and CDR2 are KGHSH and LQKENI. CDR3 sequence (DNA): TGTGCCAGCTCACTTCTAGGTGAAGAAACTATGAAGACCCAGTACTTC. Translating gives CASSLLGEETMKTQYF.

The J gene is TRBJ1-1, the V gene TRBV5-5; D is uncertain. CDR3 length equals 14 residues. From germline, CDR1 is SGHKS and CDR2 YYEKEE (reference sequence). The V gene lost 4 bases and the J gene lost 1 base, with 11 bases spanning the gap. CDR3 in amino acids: CASSPRATNTEAFF. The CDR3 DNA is TGTGCCAGCAGCCCCCGGGCCACGAACACTGAAGCTTTCTTT.

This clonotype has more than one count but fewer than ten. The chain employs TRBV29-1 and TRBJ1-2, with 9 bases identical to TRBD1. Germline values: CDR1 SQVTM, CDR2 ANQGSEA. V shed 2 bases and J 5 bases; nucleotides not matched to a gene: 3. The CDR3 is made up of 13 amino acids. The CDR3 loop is CSVERGTGYGYTF. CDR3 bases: TGCAGCGTTGAAAGAGGGACAGGGTATGGCTACACCTTC.

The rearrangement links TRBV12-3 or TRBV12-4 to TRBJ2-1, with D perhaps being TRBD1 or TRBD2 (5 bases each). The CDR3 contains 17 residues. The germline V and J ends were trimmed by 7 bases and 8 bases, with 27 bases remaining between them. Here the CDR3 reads CASKLRSWGRLSYEQFF. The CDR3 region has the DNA TGTGCCAGCAAACTAAGGTCTTGGGGACGCCTATCCTATGAGCAGTTCTTC.

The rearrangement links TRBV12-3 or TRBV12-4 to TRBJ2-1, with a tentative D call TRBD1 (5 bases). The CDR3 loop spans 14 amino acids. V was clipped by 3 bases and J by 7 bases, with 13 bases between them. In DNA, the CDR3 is TGTGCCAGCAGTTTTGGCAGGGCGCGGAATGAGCAGTTCTTC. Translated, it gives CASSFGRARNEQFF.

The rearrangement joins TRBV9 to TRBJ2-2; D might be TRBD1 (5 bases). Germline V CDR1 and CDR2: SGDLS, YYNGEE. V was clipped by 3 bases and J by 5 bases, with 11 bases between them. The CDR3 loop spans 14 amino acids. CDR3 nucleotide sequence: TGTGCCAGCAGCGAGGGGTTGTGGACCGGGGAGCTGTTTTTT. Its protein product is CASSEGLWTGELFF.

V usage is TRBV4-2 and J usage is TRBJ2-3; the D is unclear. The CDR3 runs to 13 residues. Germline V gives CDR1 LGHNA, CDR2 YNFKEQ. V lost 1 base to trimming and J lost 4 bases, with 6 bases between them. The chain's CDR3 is CASSQVLADTQYF. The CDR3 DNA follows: TGTGCCAGCAGCCAAGTCTTAGCAGATACGCAGTATTTT.

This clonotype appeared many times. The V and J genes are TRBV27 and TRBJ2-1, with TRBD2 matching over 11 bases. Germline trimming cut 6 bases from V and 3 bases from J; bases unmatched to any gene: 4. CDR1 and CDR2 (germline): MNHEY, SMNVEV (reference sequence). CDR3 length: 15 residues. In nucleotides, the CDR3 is TGTGCCAGCAGCTCCGGGACTAGCGGCTACAATGAGCAGTTCTTC. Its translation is CASSSGTSGYNEQFF.

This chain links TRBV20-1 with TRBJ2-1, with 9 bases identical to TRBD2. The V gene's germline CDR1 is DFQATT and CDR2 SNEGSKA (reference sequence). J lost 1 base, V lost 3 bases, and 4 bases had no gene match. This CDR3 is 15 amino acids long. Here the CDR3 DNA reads TGCAGTGCTAGCCCAGCGGGAGGATCCTACAATGAGCAGTTCTTC. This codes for CSASPAGGSYNEQFF.

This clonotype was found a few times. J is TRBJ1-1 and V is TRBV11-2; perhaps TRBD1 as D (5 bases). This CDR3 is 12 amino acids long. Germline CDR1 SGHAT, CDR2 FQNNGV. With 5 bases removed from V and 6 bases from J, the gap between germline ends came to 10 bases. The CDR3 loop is CASSPRAAEAFF. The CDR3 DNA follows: TGTGCCAGCAGCCCCAGGGCAGCTGAAGCTTTCTTT.

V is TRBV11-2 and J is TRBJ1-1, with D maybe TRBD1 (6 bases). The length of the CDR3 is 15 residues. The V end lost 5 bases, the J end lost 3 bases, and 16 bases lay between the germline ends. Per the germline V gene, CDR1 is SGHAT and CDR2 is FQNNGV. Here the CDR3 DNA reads TGTGCCAGCAGCCCGGGACACGGGTGGGACACTGAAGCTTTCTTT. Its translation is CASSPGHGWDTEAFF.

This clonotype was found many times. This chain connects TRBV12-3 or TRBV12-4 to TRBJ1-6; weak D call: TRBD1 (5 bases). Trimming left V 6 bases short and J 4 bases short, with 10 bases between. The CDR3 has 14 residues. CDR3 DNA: TGTGCCAGCAGCCAGGAGGGGTATAATTCACCCCTCCACTTT. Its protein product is CASSQEGYNSPLHF.

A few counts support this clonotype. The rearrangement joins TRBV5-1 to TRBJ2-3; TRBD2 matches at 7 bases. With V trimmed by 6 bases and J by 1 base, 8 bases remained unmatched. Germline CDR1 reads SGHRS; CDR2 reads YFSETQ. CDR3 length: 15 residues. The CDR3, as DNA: TGCGCCAGCACGCCCTTAACTAGCGGCACAGATACGCAGTATTTT. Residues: CASTPLTSGTDTQYF.

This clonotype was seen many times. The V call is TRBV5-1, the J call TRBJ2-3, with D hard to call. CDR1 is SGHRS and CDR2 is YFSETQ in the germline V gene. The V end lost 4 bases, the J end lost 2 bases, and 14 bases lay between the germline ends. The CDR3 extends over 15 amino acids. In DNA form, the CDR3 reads TGCGCCAGCAGCCCGGGTTCGGGCTACACAGATACGCAGTATTTT. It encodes CASSPGSGYTDTQYF.

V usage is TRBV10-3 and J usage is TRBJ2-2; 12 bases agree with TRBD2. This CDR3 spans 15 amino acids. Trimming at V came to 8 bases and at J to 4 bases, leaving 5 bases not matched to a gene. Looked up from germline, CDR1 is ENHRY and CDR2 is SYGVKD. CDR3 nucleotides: TGTGCCATCTCACTGACTAGCGGGGGCACCGGGGAGCTGTTTTTT. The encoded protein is CAISLTSGGTGELFF.

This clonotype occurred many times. CDR3 residues: CASSLHTSTDTQYF. CDR3 DNA: TGTGCCAGCAGCTTACACACTAGCACAGATACGCAGTATTTT. This rearrangement joins TRBV7-2 to TRBJ2-3; D is uncertain. V was pared by 2 bases and J by 0 bases, with 6 bases between. Germline V gives CDR1 SGHTA, CDR2 FQGNSA. CDR3 length: 14 residues.

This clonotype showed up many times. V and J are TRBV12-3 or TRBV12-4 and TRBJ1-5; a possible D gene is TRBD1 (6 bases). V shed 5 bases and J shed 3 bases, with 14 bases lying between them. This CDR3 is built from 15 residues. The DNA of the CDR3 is TGTGCCAGCAGTCCCTTAGGGGGGATCAATCAGCCCCAGCATTTT. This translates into CASSPLGGINQPQHF.

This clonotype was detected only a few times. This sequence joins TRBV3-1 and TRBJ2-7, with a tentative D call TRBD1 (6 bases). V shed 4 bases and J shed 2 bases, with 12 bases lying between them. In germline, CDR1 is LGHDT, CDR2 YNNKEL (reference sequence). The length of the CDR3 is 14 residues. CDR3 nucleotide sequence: TGTGCCAGCAGCCTTTCGACAGGCCCCTACGAGCAGTACGTC. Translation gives CASSLSTGPYEQYV.

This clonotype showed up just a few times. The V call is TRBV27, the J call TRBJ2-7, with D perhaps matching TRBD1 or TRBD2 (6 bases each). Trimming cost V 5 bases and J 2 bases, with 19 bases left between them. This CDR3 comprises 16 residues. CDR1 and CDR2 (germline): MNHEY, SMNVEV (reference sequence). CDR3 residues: CASSPSSGALAYEQYV. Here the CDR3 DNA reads TGTGCCAGCAGTCCCTCTTCGGGGGCTTTGGCCTACGAGCAGTACGTC.

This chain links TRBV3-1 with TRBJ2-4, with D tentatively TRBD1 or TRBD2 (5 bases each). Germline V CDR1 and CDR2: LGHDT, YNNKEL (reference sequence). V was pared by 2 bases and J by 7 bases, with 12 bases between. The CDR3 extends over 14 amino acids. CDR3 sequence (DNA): TGTGCCAGCAGCCAAATGATAGGGGAGAACATTCAGTACTTC. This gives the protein CASSQMIGENIQYF. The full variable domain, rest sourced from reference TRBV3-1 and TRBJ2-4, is DTAVSQTPKYLVTQMGNDKSIKCEQNLGHDTMYWYKQDSKKFLKIMFSYNNKELIINETVPNRFSPKSPDKAHLNLHINSLELGDSAVYFCASSQMIGENIQYFGAGTRLSVL.

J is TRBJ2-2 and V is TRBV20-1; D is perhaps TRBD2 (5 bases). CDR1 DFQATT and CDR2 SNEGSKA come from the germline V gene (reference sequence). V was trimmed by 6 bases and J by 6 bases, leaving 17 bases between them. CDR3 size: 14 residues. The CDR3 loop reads CSAPGIGRAGELFF. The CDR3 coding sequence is TGCAGTGCGCCGGGGATTGGTAGGGCCGGGGAGCTGTTTTTT.

Written as DNA, the CDR3 is TGTGCCAGCAGCTTTACTAGCGGGAGTCTTGATACGCAGTATTTT. It yields the protein CASSFTSGSLDTQYF. The V call is TRBV7-8, the J call TRBJ2-3; 11 nucleotides align to TRBD2. This CDR3 is 15 amino acids long. Trimming took 3 bases from V and 6 from J; bases not matched to a gene: 5. Germline V gene lookup returns CDR1 SGHVS and CDR2 FQNEAQ.

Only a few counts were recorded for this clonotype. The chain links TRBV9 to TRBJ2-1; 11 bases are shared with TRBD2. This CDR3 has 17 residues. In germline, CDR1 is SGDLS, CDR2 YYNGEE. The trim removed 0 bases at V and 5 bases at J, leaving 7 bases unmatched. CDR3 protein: CASSVEASGRLDNEQFF. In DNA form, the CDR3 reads TGTGCCAGCAGCGTAGAGGCTAGCGGGAGGCTCGACAATGAGCAGTTCTTC.

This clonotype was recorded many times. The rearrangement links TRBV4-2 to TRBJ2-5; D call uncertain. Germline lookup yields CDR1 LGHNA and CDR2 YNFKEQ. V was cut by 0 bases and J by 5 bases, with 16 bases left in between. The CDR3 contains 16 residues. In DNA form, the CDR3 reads TGTGCCAGCAGCCAAGAGGGCGCCCTCATTGGGGAGACCCAGTACTTC. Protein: CASSQEGALIGETQYF.

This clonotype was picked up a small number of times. The CDR3 is CAWSRTSGFFTDTQYF. The CDR3 coding sequence is TGTGCCTGGAGTAGGACTAGCGGGTTTTTCACAGATACGCAGTATTTT. The gene calls are TRBV30 and TRBJ2-3; TRBD2 matches 11 bases. Trimming at V came to 2 bases and at J to 2 bases, leaving 6 bases not matched to a gene. The CDR3 extends over 16 amino acids. Germline values: CDR1 GTSNPN, CDR2 SVGIG (reference sequence). The complete variable domain, with remaining parts taken from reference TRBV30 and TRBJ2-3, reads SQTIHQWPATLVQPVGSPLSLECTVEGTSNPNLYWYRQAAGRGLQLLFYSVGIGQISSEVPQNLSASRPQDRQFILSSKKLLLSDSGFYLCAWSRTSGFFTDTQYFGPGTRLTVL.

Written as DNA, the CDR3 is TGTGCCAGCAGCTTTAGACCTAGCGGGCAGCCCCAGCATTTT. Protein sequence: CASSFRPSGQPQHF. The V call is TRBV7-2, the J call TRBJ1-5; D call uncertain. Trimming took 3 bases from V and 7 from J, leaving 13 bases between them. This CDR3 is 14 amino acids long. Germline V CDR1 and CDR2: SGHTA, FQGNSA.

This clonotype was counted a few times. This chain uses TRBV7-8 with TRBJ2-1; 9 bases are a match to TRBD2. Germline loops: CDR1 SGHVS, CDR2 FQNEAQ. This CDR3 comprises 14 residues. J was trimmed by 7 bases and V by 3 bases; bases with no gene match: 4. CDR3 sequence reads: CASSFSGSANEQFF. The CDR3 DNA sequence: TGTGCCAGCAGCTTTAGCGGGAGCGCGAATGAGCAGTTCTTC.